One sample yielded the 29 T cell receptor beta chains listed below, sequenced in a study of blood T cells in healthy people across ages. For the second PCR, which ran for roughly 7 to 11 cycles, a sample-barcoded 5' primer and a J-beta primer mix were used. From the 5' RACE reads, TCRdb called clonotypes with MiXCR, one entry per CDR3 protein. The sample lists 950,000 to 1,200,000 distinct CDR3 sequences, roughly two fifths occurring once. Input material: blood. These receptors were obtained from a man aged 18 to 29 in good health.

This chain uses TRBV20-1 with TRBJ2-1, with 8 positions matching TRBD1. Germline-derived CDR1 and CDR2 are DFQATT and SNEGSKA (reference sequence). This CDR3 comprises 13 residues. The V gene end was trimmed by 6 bases and the J gene end by 10 bases; junction bases not matched to a gene: 11. The DNA for the CDR3 is TGCAGTGCCCCTGCGACAGGGGTGGAAGAGCAGTTCTTC. Encoded protein: CSAPATGVEEQFF.

This clonotype was seen a few times. The chain employs TRBV5-6 and TRBJ2-3; tentatively, D is TRBD1 (6 bases). With 1 base removed from V and 4 bases from J, the gap between germline ends came to 13 bases. The CDR3 length is 15 residues. Germline lookup yields CDR1 SGHDT and CDR2 YYEEEE. CDR3 nucleotide sequence: TGTGCCAGCAGCTTGCCACAGGGTAGCCCAGATACGCAGTATTTT. As protein: CASSLPQGSPDTQYF.

The chain is built from TRBV7-2 and TRBJ1-5; TRBD1 might be the D (6 bases). V shed 1 base and J shed 7 bases, with 14 bases lying between them. The CDR3 has 15 residues. In germline, CDR1 is SGHTA, CDR2 FQGNSA. CDR3 in amino acids: CASSLDSGVGQPQHF. CDR3 sequence (DNA): TGTGCCAGCAGCTTAGATTCAGGGGTCGGCCAGCCCCAGCATTTT.

The chain links TRBV7-8 to TRBJ2-1; no clear D gene. Between the trimmed V and J ends, which lost 5 bases and 4 bases, there was a span of 9 bases. This CDR3 has 13 residues. The germline V gene encodes CDR1 SGHVS and CDR2 FQNEAQ. The CDR3 spells CASSPAQYNEQFF. The CDR3 DNA reads as TGTGCCAGCAGCCCAGCACAGTACAATGAGCAGTTCTTC.

The rearrangement links TRBV27 to TRBJ2-1; D perhaps matches TRBD2 (5 bases). Germline-derived CDR1 and CDR2 are MNHEY and SMNVEV (reference sequence). The CDR3 runs to 12 residues. The V and J ends lost 5 bases and 8 bases respectively, with 10 bases between them. CDR3 coding DNA: TGTGCCAGCAGTCCCTGGGGAGATGAGCAGTTCTTC. The encoded protein is CASSPWGDEQFF.

This clonotype has a handful of counts. The chain employs TRBV5-6 and TRBJ1-4; maybe TRBD1 (6 bases). Trimming took off 1 base at V and 0 bases at J, with 16 bases between the two ends. Per the germline V gene, CDR1 is SGHDT and CDR2 is YYEEEE. This CDR3 region has 18 residues. This chain's CDR3 is CASSLMDSQVPTNEKLFF. CDR3 in DNA: TGTGCCAGCAGCTTGATGGACAGCCAAGTCCCAACTAATGAAAAACTGTTTTTT.

CDR3 bases: TGCGCCAGCAGCCAAGATCCAAGGACACAAGCTTTCTTT. It translates to CASSQDPRTQAFF. The chain recombines TRBV4-1 with TRBJ1-1; D is possibly TRBD1 (5 bases). Germline lookup yields CDR1 MGHRA and CDR2 YSYEKL. CDR3 length equals 13 residues. Trimming left V 0 bases short and J 9 bases short, with 11 bases between.

V is TRBV28 and J is TRBJ2-3; D is unresolved. Trimming removed 6 bases from V and 2 bases from J, with 9 bases in between. Germline CDR1 and CDR2: MDHEN and SYDVKM. The CDR3 spans 13 residues. This chain's CDR3 is CASSAEYTDTQYF. The CDR3, as DNA: TGTGCCAGCAGCGCCGAGTACACAGATACGCAGTATTTT.

This clonotype was seen more than once but under ten times. The genes are TRBV7-8 and TRBJ1-5, with a possible D match to TRBD1 (5 bases). Germline CDR1 SGHVS, CDR2 FQNEAQ. There are 16 residues in the CDR3. Trimming cost V 2 bases and J 4 bases, with 15 bases left between them. The CDR3 coding sequence is TGTGCCAGCAGCTTACGGGACTATGCGGGGAATCAGCCCCAGCATTTT. This encodes CASSLRDYAGNQPQHF.

Only a few counts were recorded for this clonotype. This rearrangement joins TRBV21-1 to TRBJ2-3; the table's D call, TRBD1, has no DNA check behind it. TRBV21-1 is marked as a pseudogene. The CDR3 consists of 15 residues. CDR3 residues: CASSKRRRGHDTQYF. As DNA, the CDR3 is TGTGCCAGCAGCAAACGGAGGAGGGGGCATGATACGCAGTATTTT.

The chain carries TRBV20-1 and TRBJ2-1; 8 nucleotides align to TRBD2. Germline CDR1 and CDR2: DFQATT and SNEGSKA (reference sequence). CDR3 length: 15 amino acids. V gave up 6 bases and J gave up 0 bases; unmatched junction bases: 7. The CDR3 sequence: CSALNSGASYNEQFF. Written as DNA, the CDR3 is TGCAGTGCCCTAAATAGCGGGGCCTCCTACAATGAGCAGTTCTTC.

The V call is TRBV7-2, the J call TRBJ1-1, with D hard to call. This CDR3 has 15 residues. Germline V gene data show CDR1 as SGHTA and CDR2 as FQGNSA. The germline V and J ends were trimmed by 7 bases and 3 bases, with 18 bases remaining between them. The CDR3 DNA sequence: TGTGCCAGCAACCTAGGTTCTGCGGTTGACACTGAAGCTTTCTTT. The encoded protein is CASNLGSAVDTEAFF. Using reference TRBV7-2 and TRBJ1-1 for the parts outside the CDR3, the full variable domain is GAGVSQSPSNKVTEKGKDVELRCDPISGHTALYWYRQSLGQGLEFLIYFQGNSAPDKSGLPSDRFSAERTGGSVSTLTIQRTQQEDSAVYLCASNLGSAVDTEAFFGQGTRLTVV.

This clonotype turned up a few times. V gene TRBV12-3 or TRBV12-4 combines with J gene TRBJ1-2; weak D call: TRBD1 (5 bases). The CDR3 runs 15 residues. Trimming left V 0 bases short and J 8 bases short, with 16 bases between. The CDR3 DNA reads as TGTGCCAGCAGTTTAGCGCTCGTTGGGACGGGGGGCTACACCTTC. Translated, it gives CASSLALVGTGGYTF.

The chain carries TRBV20-1 and TRBJ1-5; no clear D gene. CDR3 length equals 16 residues. Trimming removed 0 bases from V and 2 bases from J, with 14 bases in between. CDR1 is DFQATT and CDR2 is SNEGSKA in the germline V gene (reference sequence). This chain's CDR3 is CSARDPTSGRNQPQHF. The CDR3, as DNA: TGCAGTGCTAGAGATCCCACATCAGGTCGCAATCAGCCCCAGCATTTT.

V usage is TRBV20-1 and J usage is TRBJ2-3; 8 nucleotides align to TRBD1. Germline values: CDR1 DFQATT, CDR2 SNEGSKA (reference sequence). The ends lost 5 bases at V and 5 bases at J; junction bases unmatched: 12. The CDR3 is 15 residues long. CDR3 nucleotides: TGCAGTGCTGAGATTAGGACAGGGCTGAAAGATACGCAGTATTTT. Protein sequence: CSAEIRTGLKDTQYF.

The V call is TRBV3-1, the J call TRBJ2-6, with a tentative D call TRBD2 (5 bases). Trimming left V 3 bases short and J 1 base short, with 13 bases between. Looked up from germline, CDR1 is LGHDT and CDR2 is YNNKEL (reference sequence). CDR3 size: 17 residues. DNA of the CDR3: TGTGCCAGCAGCCATTTATCGTCGGGGTCTGGGGCCAACGTCCTGACTTTC. Translating it yields CASSHLSSGSGANVLTF.

The J gene is TRBJ1-1, the V gene TRBV20-1; D might be TRBD1 (6 bases). The CDR3 spans 15 residues. CDR1 is DFQATT, CDR2 SNEGSKA, per germline (reference sequence). The V end lost 8 bases, the J end lost 4 bases, and 23 bases lay between the germline ends. CDR3 sequence (DNA): TGCAGTTCAATCCCATTGGGGGGCGCGGCCACTGAAGCTTTCTTT. It specifies CSSIPLGGAATEAFF.

The chain joins TRBV6-2 or TRBV6-3 to TRBJ1-1; D gene unclear. Germline V lookup: CDR1 MNHEY, CDR2 SVGEGT. Between the trimmed V and J ends, which lost 8 bases and 4 bases, there was a span of 17 bases. CDR3 length equals 14 residues. In DNA form, the CDR3 reads TGTGCCAGCGCCTCATGGTGGTTCGGCACTGAAGCTTTCTTT. Protein sequence: CASASWWFGTEAFF.

This clonotype was detected only a few times. The gene calls are TRBV12-3 or TRBV12-4 and TRBJ1-4; 7 bases align to TRBD1. V trimming: 6 bases; J trimming: 8 bases; junction bases outside the gene matches: 9. This CDR3 region has 14 residues. CDR3 in DNA: TGTGCCAGCAGCATTCAGGGGGTAGGGGAAAAACTGTTTTTT. As protein: CASSIQGVGEKLFF.

This clonotype occurred a few times. V usage is TRBV20-1 and J usage is TRBJ2-5; tentatively, D is TRBD1 (5 bases). The germline CDR1 and CDR2 sequences are DFQATT and SNEGSKA (reference sequence). V was pared by 6 bases and J by 5 bases, with 19 bases between. The CDR3 spans 14 residues. CDR3 loop: CSAETRAGWETQYF. CDR3 DNA: TGCAGTGCAGAAACCCGGGCAGGGTGGGAGACCCAGTACTTC.

This chain joins TRBV9 and TRBJ1-5; D call uncertain. CDR1 is SGDLS and CDR2 is YYNGEE in the germline V gene. CDR3 length: 14 amino acids. The V end was cut by 0 bases, the J end by 2 bases, with 6 bases between. In DNA form, the CDR3 reads TGTGCCAGCAGCGTAGATGAGGGCAATCAGCCCCAGCATTTT. Its translation: CASSVDEGNQPQHF.

This clonotype was counted between two and nine times. This CDR3 reads CASAPEINQPQHF. The DNA for the CDR3 is TGTGCCAGCGCCCCGGAAATCAATCAGCCCCAGCATTTT. The chain recombines TRBV12-3 or TRBV12-4 with TRBJ1-5; D unclear. Trimming removed 8 bases at V and 3 bases at J, with 11 bases between. This CDR3 has 13 residues.

The rearrangement uses TRBV2 and TRBJ1-4; D is undetermined. Trimming removed 2 bases at V and 0 bases at J, with 10 bases between. The CDR3 runs 16 residues. Germline CDR1 reads SNHLY; CDR2 reads FYNNEI. The CDR3 sequence is CASSEFGLATNEKLFF. The CDR3 DNA follows: TGTGCCAGCAGTGAATTCGGTCTGGCAACTAATGAAAAACTGTTTTTT.

This clonotype has only one observation. The chain combines TRBV20-1 with TRBJ2-7; TRBD2 aligns across 8 bases. Gene TRBJ2-5 matches the end of the DNA better, so the J call may be wrong. Looked up from germline, CDR1 is DFQATT and CDR2 is SNEGSKA (reference sequence). CDR3 length: 17 residues. The CDR3 reads CSARDAGTSGLRETQYF. The DNA of the CDR3 is TGCAGTGCTAGAGACGCCGGTACTAGCGGTCTGAGGGAGACCCAGTACTTC.

This chain uses TRBV9 with TRBJ2-3; perhaps TRBD1 as D (5 bases). The V end lost 0 bases, the J end lost 2 bases, and 13 bases lay between the germline ends. The germline V gene has CDR1 SGDLS and CDR2 YYNGEE. The CDR3 is made up of 16 amino acids. The CDR3: CASSVEGQDPTDTQYF. CDR3 nucleotide sequence: TGTGCCAGCAGCGTAGAGGGGCAGGACCCCACAGATACGCAGTATTTT.

The V gene is TRBV9, the J gene TRBJ2-3; tentatively, D is TRBD2 (5 bases). The CDR3 is 16 residues long. The V and J ends lost 7 bases and 0 bases respectively, with 18 bases between them. Per the germline V gene, CDR1 is SGDLS and CDR2 is YYNGEE. CDR3 nucleotide sequence: TGTGCCAGCGGCATGGGAGTTGGCTCTAGCACAGATACGCAGTATTTT. Amino acid sequence: CASGMGVGSSTDTQYF.

The chain links TRBV12-3 or TRBV12-4 to TRBJ2-1; TRBD2 matches 7 bases. Germline trimming cut 1 base from V and 10 bases from J; bases unmatched to any gene: 1. CDR3 length equals 12 residues. CDR3 sequence: CASSLVLAEQFF. In DNA form, the CDR3 reads TGTGCCAGCAGTTTAGTACTAGCGGAGCAGTTCTTC.

This clonotype appeared a few times. The chain recombines TRBV5-5 with TRBJ1-1; 7 bases fit TRBD1. V trimming: 4 bases; J trimming: 10 bases; junction bases outside the gene matches: 7. The CDR3 is 12 residues long. Germline V CDR1 and CDR2: SGHKS, YYEKEE (reference sequence). The CDR3, as DNA: TGTGCCAGCAGCCCTGACAGGGCTGGAGCTTTCTTT. Protein product: CASSPDRAGAFF.

This clonotype has more than one count but fewer than ten. This sequence joins TRBV4-2 and TRBJ1-6; TRBD1 aligns across 8 bases. The germline gives CDR1 LGHNA, CDR2 YNFKEQ. The V gene end was trimmed by 0 bases and the J gene end by 7 bases; junction bases not matched to a gene: 2. The CDR3 is 15 amino acids. Here the CDR3 reads CASSQDQGANSPLHF. The CDR3 region has the DNA TGTGCCAGCAGCCAAGATCAGGGGGCGAATTCACCCCTCCACTTT.